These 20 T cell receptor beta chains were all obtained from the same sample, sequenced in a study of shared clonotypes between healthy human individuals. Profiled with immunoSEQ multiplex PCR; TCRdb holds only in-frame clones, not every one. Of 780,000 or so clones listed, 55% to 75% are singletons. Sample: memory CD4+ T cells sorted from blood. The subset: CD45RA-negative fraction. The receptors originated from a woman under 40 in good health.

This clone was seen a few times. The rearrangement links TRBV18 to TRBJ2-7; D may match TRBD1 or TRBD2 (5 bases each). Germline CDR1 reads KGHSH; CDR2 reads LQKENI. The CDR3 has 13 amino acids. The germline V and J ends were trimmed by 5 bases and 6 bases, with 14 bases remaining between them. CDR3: CASSSTVGAEQYF. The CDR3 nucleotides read TGTGCCAGCTCATCCACGGTCGGGGCCGAGCAGTACTTC.

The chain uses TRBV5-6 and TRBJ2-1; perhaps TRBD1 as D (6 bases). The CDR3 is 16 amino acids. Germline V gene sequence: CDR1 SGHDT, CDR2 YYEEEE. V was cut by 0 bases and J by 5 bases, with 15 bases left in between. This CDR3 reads CASSLGGGRGDNEQFF. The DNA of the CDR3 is TGTGCCAGCAGCTTGGGTGGGGGCCGGGGTGACAATGAGCAGTTCTTC.

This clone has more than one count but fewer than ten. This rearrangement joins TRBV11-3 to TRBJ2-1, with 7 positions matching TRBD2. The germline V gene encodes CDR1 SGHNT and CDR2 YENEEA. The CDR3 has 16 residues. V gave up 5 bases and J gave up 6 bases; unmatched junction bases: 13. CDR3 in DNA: TGTGCCAGCAGCCCGGGCCGACTAGCATCATTCAATGAGCAGTTCTTC. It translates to CASSPGRLASFNEQFF.

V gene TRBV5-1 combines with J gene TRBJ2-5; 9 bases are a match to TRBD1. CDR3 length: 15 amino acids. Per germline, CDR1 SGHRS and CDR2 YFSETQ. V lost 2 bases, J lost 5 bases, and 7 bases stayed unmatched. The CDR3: CASSLRTGEDETQYF. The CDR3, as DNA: TGCGCCAGCAGCTTAAGGACAGGGGAAGACGAGACCCAGTACTTC.

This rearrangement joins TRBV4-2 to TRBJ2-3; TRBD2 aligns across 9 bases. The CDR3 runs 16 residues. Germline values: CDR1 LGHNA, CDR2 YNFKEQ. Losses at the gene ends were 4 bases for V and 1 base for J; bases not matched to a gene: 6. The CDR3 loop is CASSPGRGGGTDTQYF. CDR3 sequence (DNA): TGTGCCAGCAGCCCGGGGCGGGGGGGAGGCACAGATACGCAGTATTTT.

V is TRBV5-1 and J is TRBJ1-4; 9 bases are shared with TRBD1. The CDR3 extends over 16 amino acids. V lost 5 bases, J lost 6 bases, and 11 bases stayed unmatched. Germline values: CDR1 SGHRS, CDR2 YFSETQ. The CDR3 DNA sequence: TGCGCCAGCAGTTTAGCCGTGACAGGGGGACATGAAAAACTGTTTTTT. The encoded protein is CASSLAVTGGHEKLFF.

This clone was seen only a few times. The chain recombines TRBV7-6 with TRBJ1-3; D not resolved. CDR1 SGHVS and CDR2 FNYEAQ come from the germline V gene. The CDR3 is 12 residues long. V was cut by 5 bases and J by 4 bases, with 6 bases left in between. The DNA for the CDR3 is TGTGCCAGCAGCCCACCCGGAAACACCATATATTTT. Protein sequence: CASSPPGNTIYF. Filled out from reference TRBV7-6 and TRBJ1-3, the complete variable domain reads GAGVSQSPRYKVTKRGQDVALRCDPISGHVSLYWYRQALGQGPEFLTYFNYEAQQDKSGLPNDRFSAERPEGSISTLTIQRTEQRDSAMYRCASSPPGNTIYFGEGSWLTVV.

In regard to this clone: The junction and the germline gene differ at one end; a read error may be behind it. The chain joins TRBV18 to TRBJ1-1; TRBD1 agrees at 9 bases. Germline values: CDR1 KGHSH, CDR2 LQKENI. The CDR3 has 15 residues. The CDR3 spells CASSPRTGENIEAFF. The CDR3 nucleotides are TGTGCCAGCTCACCACGGACAGGGGAGAACATTGAAGCTTTCTTT. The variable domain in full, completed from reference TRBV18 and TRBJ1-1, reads NAGVMQNPRHLVRRRGQEARLRCSPMKGHSHVYWYRQLPEEGLKFMVYLQKENIIDESGMPKERFSAEFPKEGPSILRIQQVVRGDSAAYFCASSPRTGENIEAFFGQGTRLTVV.

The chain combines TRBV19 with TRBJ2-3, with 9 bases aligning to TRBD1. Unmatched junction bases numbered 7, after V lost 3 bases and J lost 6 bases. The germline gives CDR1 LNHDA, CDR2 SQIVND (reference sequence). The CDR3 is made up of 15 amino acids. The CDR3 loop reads CASSIQGQGIDTQYF. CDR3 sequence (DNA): TGTGCCAGTAGTATTCAGGGACAGGGAATCGATACGCAGTATTTT.

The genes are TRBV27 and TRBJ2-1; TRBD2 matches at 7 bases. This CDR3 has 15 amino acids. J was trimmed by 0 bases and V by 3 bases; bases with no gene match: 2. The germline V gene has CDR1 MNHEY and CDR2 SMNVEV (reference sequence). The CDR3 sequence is CASSFSGISYNEQFF. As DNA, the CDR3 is TGTGCCAGCAGTTTCAGCGGGATCTCCTACAATGAGCAGTTCTTC.

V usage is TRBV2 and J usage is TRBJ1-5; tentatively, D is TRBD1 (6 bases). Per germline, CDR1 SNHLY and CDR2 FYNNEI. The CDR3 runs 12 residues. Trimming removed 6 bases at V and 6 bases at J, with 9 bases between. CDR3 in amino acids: CASRGTLQPQHF. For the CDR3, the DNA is TGTGCCAGCAGAGGGACACTTCAGCCCCAGCATTTT. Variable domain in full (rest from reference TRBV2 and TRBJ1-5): EPEVTQTPSHQVTQMGQEVILRCVPISNHLYFYWYRQILGQKVEFLVSFYNNEISEKSEIFDDQFSVERPDGSNFTLKIRSTKLEDSAMYFCASRGTLQPQHFGDGTRLSIL.

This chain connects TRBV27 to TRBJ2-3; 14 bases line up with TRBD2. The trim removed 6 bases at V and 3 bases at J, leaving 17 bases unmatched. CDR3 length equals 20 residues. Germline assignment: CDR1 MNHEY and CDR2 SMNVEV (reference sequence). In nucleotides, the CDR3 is TGTGCCAGCAGCCGACAGGGGGCCCGACTAGCGGGAGGGCTAACAGATACGCAGTATTTT. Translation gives CASSRQGARLAGGLTDTQYF.

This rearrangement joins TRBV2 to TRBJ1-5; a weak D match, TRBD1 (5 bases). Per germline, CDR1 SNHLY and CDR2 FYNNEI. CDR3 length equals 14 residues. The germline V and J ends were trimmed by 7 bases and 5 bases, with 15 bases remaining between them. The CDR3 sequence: CASNLRDGDQPQHF. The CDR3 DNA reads TGTGCCAGCAACCTCCGGGACGGAGATCAGCCCCAGCATTTT.

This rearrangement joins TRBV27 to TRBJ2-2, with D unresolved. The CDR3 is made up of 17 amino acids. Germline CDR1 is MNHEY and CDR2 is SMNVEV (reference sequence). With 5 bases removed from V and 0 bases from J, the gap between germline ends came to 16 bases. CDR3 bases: TGTGCCAGCAGTCCCCTCCTGACGGCCGCGAACACCGGGGAGCTGTTTTTT. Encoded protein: CASSPLLTAANTGELFF.

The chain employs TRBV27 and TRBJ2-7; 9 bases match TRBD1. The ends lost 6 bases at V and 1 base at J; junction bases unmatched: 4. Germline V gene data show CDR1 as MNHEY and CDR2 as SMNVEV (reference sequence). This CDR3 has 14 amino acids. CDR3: CASRDRGLSYEQYF. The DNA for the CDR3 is TGTGCCAGCAGGGACAGGGGACTTTCCTACGAGCAGTACTTC.

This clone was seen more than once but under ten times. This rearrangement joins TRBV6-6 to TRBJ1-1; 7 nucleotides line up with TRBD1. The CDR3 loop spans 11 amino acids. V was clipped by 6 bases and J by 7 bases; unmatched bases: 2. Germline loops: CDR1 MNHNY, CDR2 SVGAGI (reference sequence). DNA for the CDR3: TGTGCCAGCAGCTGGGACAGTGAAGCTTTCTTT. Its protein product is CASSWDSEAFF.

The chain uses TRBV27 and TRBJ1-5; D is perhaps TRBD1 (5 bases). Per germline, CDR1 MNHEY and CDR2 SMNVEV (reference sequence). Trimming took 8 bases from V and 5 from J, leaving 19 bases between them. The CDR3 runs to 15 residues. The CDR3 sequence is CASCRVGLSDQPQHF. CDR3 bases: TGTGCCAGCTGCAGGGTCGGGCTATCGGATCAGCCCCAGCATTTT.

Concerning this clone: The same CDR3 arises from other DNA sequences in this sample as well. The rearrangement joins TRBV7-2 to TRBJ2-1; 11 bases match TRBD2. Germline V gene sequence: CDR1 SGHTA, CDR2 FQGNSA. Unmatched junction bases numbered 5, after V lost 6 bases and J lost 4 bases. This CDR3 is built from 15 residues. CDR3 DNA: TGTGCCAGCAGTTTAAGGACTAGCGGGTACAATGAGCAGTTCTTC. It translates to CASSLRTSGYNEQFF.

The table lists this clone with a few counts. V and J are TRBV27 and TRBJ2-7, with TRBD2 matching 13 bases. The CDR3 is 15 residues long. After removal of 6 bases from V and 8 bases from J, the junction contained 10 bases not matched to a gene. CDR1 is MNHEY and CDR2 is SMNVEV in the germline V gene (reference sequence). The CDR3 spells CASRRRTSGRDQQYF. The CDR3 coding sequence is TGTGCCAGCAGGCGACGGACTAGCGGGAGAGATCAGCAGTACTTC.

The CDR3 region is CASSLLGGSEAFF. The CDR3 DNA sequence: TGTGCCAGCAGTTTATTAGGTGGTAGTGAAGCTTTCTTT. The V gene is TRBV27, the J gene TRBJ1-1, with no clear D. Looked up from germline, CDR1 is MNHEY and CDR2 is SMNVEV (reference sequence). V shed 1 base and J shed 7 bases, with 10 bases lying between them. The CDR3 sequence is 13 residues long.